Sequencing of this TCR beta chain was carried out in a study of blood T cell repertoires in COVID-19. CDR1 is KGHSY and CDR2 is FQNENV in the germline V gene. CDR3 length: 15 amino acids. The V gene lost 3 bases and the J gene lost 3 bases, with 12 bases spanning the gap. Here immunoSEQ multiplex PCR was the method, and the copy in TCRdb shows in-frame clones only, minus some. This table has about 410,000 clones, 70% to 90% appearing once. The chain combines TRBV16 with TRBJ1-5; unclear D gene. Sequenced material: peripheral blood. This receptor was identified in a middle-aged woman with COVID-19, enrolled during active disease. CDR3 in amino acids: CASSQERGHNQPQHF. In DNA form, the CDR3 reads TGTGCCAGCAGCCAGGAACGTGGGCACAATCAGCCCCAGCATTTT. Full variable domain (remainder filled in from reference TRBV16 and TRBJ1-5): GEEVAQTPKHLVRGEGQKAKLYCAPIKGHSYVFWYQQVLKNEFKFLISFQNENVFDETGMPKERFSAKCLPNSPCSLEIQATKLEDSAVYFCASSQERGHNQPQHFGDGTRLSIL.